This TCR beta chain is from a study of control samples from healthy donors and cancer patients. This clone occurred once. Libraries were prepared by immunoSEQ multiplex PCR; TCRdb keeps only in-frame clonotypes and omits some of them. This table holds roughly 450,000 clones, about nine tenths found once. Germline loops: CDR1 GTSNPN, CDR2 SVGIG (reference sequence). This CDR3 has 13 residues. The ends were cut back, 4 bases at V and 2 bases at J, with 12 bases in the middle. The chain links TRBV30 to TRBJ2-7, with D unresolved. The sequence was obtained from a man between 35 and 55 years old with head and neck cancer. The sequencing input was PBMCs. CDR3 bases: TGTGCCTGGATAACAGAAAATGCCTACGAGCAGTACTTC. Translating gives CAWITENAYEQYF.